This T cell receptor (beta chain) was identified in a study of cytomegalovirus exposure and HLA in healthy donors (dated by TCRdb to 2017 to 2019). With respect to the entire study: According to a later analysis, one platform produced both the approximately 110 validation repertoires and the 666 repertoires of the first cohort. The study aimed to test whether cataloging public T cell receptors could reveal signatures of past pathogen exposure. A separate validation cohort of more than 100 different subjects was used in addition to the roughly 640-subject first cohort. To predict cytomegalovirus infection status, the study combined high-throughput TCR immunosequencing, statistical association of individual TCRs with disease status, and machine learning. Broader findings and caveats from the paper: The authors suggested that the approach could potentially be extended to other disease states and immunological phenotypes. The classifier was reported to diagnose cytomegalovirus status with high specificity and sensitivity in both the original cohort and the validation cohort. In vitro tests confirmed that a few of the cytomegalovirus-associated TCR beta chains recognize cytomegalovirus antigens. Of the cluster scores, around 95% were above 0 in a later analysis, which found that TCRs clustered in the first cohort also tended to co-occur in the 90 to 150 validation repertoires. The validation cohort had no HLA typing available for a later analysis, so co-occurrence within that cohort was assessed over all 130 or so repertoires. The study listed around 160 TCR beta chains as associated with cytomegalovirus. While some public TCRs were present in many individuals, most TCR sequences turned up only very rarely across donors.

Library creation used the immunoSEQ multiplex PCR assay. Per the authors' processing: A statistical classification framework was developed to diagnose cytomegalovirus status using the catalog of TCR beta chain sequences. What TCRdb holds here is the immuneACCESS table cut down to in-frame rearrangements. Part of the clones is not present; checked against another copy, under half of the missing clones reflect an unresolved V gene, and the others are unexplained. V and J calls plus clone size are reproduced from that table; the DNA served to infer D and trimming. The table for this sample lists a few hundred thousand clones; approximately 91% of them were counted only once. Of the sample, around 0.96% is held by the ten largest clones. In the case of this clone: There is no known antigen for this receptor. Base-call qualities are not available, and no considerably larger clone is one nucleotide away.

Trimming at the junction amounts to 6 bases on V and 5 bases on J, and the germline ends lie 16 bases apart. The germline V gene provides CDR1 MNHNS and CDR2 SASEGT. The CDR3 runs 14 residues from the cysteine to the phenylalanine. Here the CDR3 DNA is all that survives: 42 bases in frame from base 1. The donors belonged to the validation cohort of around 130 subjects, which was separate from the roughly 670-subject first cohort. The sequencing sample was made of PBMCs. The receptor's source is a man in his thirties or forties in good health and CMV-seronegative. The sequence is built from TRBV6-1 and TRBJ2-5; 5 matching bases give a weak D call of TRBD1. The CDR3 is CASRAGSQRETQYF. Here is the DNA: TGTGCCAGCAGGGCAGGGTCCCAAAGGGAGACCCAGTACTTC.